Detailed here is one T cell receptor beta chain. The data were obtained in a study of blood T cell repertoires in COVID-19. Looking at the study overall: Italy, Spain and the United States were the sources of the convalescent and acute COVID-19 samples.

As originally analysed: Reference gene primer amplification yielded estimated nucleated cell counts. Method: immunoSEQ multiplex PCR; TCRdb's copy keeps in-frame clones and lacks some. V, J and clone size are those of that table, while D and trimming were read from the DNA. This sample has about 330,000 clones, with 80% to 90% found just once. Participants' reported clinical history set cohort assignment. Two consecutive negative NP/OP PCR tests, clearance, or resolved symptoms defined Cohort 3 recovery. Input material: PBMCs or T cells enriched from blood (not recorded which). This TCR came from a man aged 25-40 years who had recovered from COVID-19.

CDR3 sequence: CASSQSVGGSYNEQFF. CDR3 in DNA: TGCGCCAGCAGTCAATCGGTGGGGGGCTCCTACAATGAGCAGTTCTTC. The V gene is TRBV23-1, the J gene TRBJ2-1, with D perhaps TRBD2 (6 bases). TRBV23-1 qualifies as an ORF whose function is uncertain. The V and J ends lost 0 bases and 0 bases respectively, with 9 bases between them. This CDR3 is 16 amino acids long.